This TCR beta chain was captured by sequencing in a study of blood T cell repertoires in COVID-19. About the research overall: Specimens from acute and convalescent COVID-19 originated in the United States, Italy and Spain. The analysed material was cDNA or gDNA that came from T cells, B-cell-depleted T cells, or PBMCs.

Per the study methods: Estimated nucleated cell counts came from reference gene primer amplification. Sequencing was performed with immunoSEQ multiplex PCR; in TCRdb, only in-frame clones are kept and a portion is missing. D and trimming were read from the DNA, whereas the V and J calls and clone size are those reported in that table. The data contain around 200,000 clones, 80% to 90% of them singletons. The CDR3 has 14 residues. Germline trimming cut 4 bases from V and 0 bases from J; bases unmatched to any gene: 5. Germline CDR1 is SQVTM and CDR2 is ANQGSEA. The chain uses TRBV29-1 and TRBJ2-7; TRBD2 matches 8 bases. The sequenced material came from peripheral blood. This TCR derives from a woman aged 40-49 years with active or convalescent COVID-19. CDR3 sequence reads: CSVVLAESSYEQYF. In nucleotides, the CDR3 is TGCAGCGTTGTACTAGCGGAGAGCTCCTACGAGCAGTACTTC.